This T cell receptor (beta chain) was identified during a study of cytomegalovirus exposure and HLA in healthy donors. These donors, healthy bone marrow donors, were studied. The PCR was carried out with 60 Vbeta primers and 13 Jbeta primers. The repertoire was sequenced with immunoSEQ multiplex PCR; TCRdb's copy has only in-frame clones and lacks some. The table shows around 200,000 clones, with around 83% occurring only once. Germline CDR1 MGHRA, CDR2 YSYEKL. Unmatched junction bases numbered 8, after V lost 4 bases and J lost 4 bases. The CDR3 contains 15 residues. The TCR was taken from a girl aged 2 to 10 in good health and CMV-seropositive. The sample was PBMCs. The J gene is TRBJ2-7, the V gene TRBV4-1; the match to TRBD1 covers 9 bases. This chain's CDR3 is CASSRTGTGLYEQYF. The DNA of the CDR3 is TGCGCCAGCAGCCGTACCGGGACAGGGCTTTACGAGCAGTACTTC.